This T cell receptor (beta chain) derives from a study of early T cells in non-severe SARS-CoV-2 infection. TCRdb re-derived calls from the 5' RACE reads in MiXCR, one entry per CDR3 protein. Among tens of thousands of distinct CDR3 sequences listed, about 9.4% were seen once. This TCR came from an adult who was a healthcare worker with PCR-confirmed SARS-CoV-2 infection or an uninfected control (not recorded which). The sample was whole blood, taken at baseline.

In DNA form, the CDR3 reads TGTGCCAGCAGCTCTCATGAGCAGTTCTTC. Translated, it gives CASSSHEQFF. J is TRBJ2-1 and V is TRBV7-2; D unclear. Germline-derived CDR1 and CDR2 are SGHTA and FQGNSA. V gave up 4 bases and J gave up 8 bases, with 3 bases separating them. The CDR3 has 10 amino acids.